The 14 T cell receptor beta chains given below trace back to one sample, sequenced in a study of T-cell memory formation after mild COVID-19. TCRdb called the 5' RACE reads again in MiXCR, with one record for every CDR3 protein. This repertoire shows approximately 300,000 distinct CDR3 sequences, about a sixth found once; its top ten account for over 20%. The sample consisted of PBMCs or a T cell subset sorted from them (not recorded which). Source of these receptors: a man between 18 and 35 years old who had mild COVID-19 (a few samples of this study predate the infection). Cell type and time point are not known.

This clonotype was recorded many times. The gene calls are TRBV4-2 and TRBJ2-3; D is uncertain. The CDR3 loop spans 14 amino acids. With 2 bases removed from V and 2 bases from J, the gap between germline ends came to 8 bases. Germline assignment: CDR1 LGHNA and CDR2 YNFKEQ. This CDR3 reads CASSQSESTDTQYF. The CDR3 coding sequence is TGTGCCAGCAGCCAATCCGAGTCCACAGATACGCAGTATTTT.

This clonotype was recorded many times. This chain connects TRBV11-1 to TRBJ2-3; 8 bases are shared with TRBD1. CDR1 SGHAT and CDR2 FQDESV come from the germline V gene (reference sequence). J lost 6 bases, V lost 2 bases, and 7 bases had no gene match. CDR3 length: 15 residues. The DNA of the CDR3 is TGTGCCAGCAGCTTACCCAGGGGGCTTGGGGATACGCAGTATTTT. Its translation is CASSLPRGLGDTQYF.

The genes are TRBV7-2 and TRBJ1-2; 9 bases fit TRBD1. The CDR3 has 14 amino acids. The trim removed 4 bases at V and 8 bases at J, leaving 8 bases unmatched. Germline CDR1 SGHTA, CDR2 FQGNSA. The CDR3 bases are TGTGCCAGCAGCTACCGGGACAGGGTTGAGGGCTACACCTTC. It codes for CASSYRDRVEGYTF.

This clonotype was counted only a few times. The rearrangement links TRBV20-1 to TRBJ1-2; 7 bases are a match to TRBD1. The CDR3 loop spans 15 amino acids. V lost 0 bases, J lost 6 bases, and 10 bases stayed unmatched. Looked up from germline, CDR1 is DFQATT and CDR2 is SNEGSKA (reference sequence). CDR3 sequence (DNA): TGCAGTGCTAGAGAAGGGGGCGGGATTCGGGATGGCTACACCTTC. It codes for CSAREGGGIRDGYTF.

In its sample, this clonotype was seen many times. The chain recombines TRBV11-1 with TRBJ2-7; 9 bases are a match to TRBD2. J was trimmed by 1 base and V by 5 bases; bases with no gene match: 3. The CDR3 runs to 14 residues. Germline CDR1 reads SGHAT; CDR2 reads FQDESV (reference sequence). CDR3 residues: CASSKGLASYEQYF. The DNA for the CDR3 is TGTGCCAGCAGCAAGGGACTAGCATCCTACGAGCAGTACTTC.

The chain combines TRBV5-1 with TRBJ1-6; the match to TRBD1 covers 11 bases. Germline values: CDR1 SGHRS, CDR2 YFSETQ. The CDR3 totals 18 residues. Trimming cost V 10 bases and J 5 bases; bases outside gene matches: 17. The CDR3 DNA reads as TGCGCCGAACATCCGGGACAGGGGGGATTAGTGGATAATTCACCCCTCCACTTT. Amino acid sequence: CAEHPGQGGLVDNSPLHF.

V and J are TRBV27 and TRBJ1-2; D perhaps matches TRBD1 (5 bases). This CDR3 has 14 amino acids. Trimming shortened V by 5 bases and J by 3 bases, and 13 bases separated the two germline ends. Germline CDR1 MNHEY, CDR2 SMNVEV (reference sequence). The CDR3 region has the DNA TGTGCCAGCAGTGACCAGGGTGGGCACTATGGCTACACCTTC. Translated, it gives CASSDQGGHYGYTF.

This clonotype has just one count. CDR3 amino acids: CASSLVQVGELFF. The CDR3 bases are TGTGCCAGCAGTTTAGTCCAGGTCGGGGAGCTGTTTTTT. V and J are TRBV12-3 or TRBV12-4 and TRBJ2-2; D is uncertain. The CDR3 runs 13 residues. V was clipped by 1 base and J by 7 bases, with 7 bases between them.

This clonotype has more than one count but fewer than ten. The chain combines TRBV19 with TRBJ1-1; TRBD1 agrees at 9 bases. The CDR3 covers 17 residues. Germline CDR1 LNHDA, CDR2 SQIVND (reference sequence). With V trimmed by 4 bases and J by 2 bases, 11 bases remained unmatched. The CDR3 spells CASSTLYYRGPNTEAFF. CDR3 in DNA: TGTGCCAGTAGTACGCTCTATTACAGGGGGCCAAACACTGAAGCTTTCTTT.

This clonotype turned up a few times. The chain recombines TRBV19 with TRBJ2-5, with D perhaps matching TRBD2 (5 bases). From germline, CDR1 is LNHDA and CDR2 SQIVND (reference sequence). V was pared by 3 bases and J by 9 bases, with 14 bases between. CDR3 length: 13 amino acids. CDR3 sequence reads: CASSIVRLSSQYF. CDR3 DNA: TGTGCCAGTAGTATCGTCAGACTATCGTCCCAGTACTTC. The entire variable domain, with the rest obtained from reference TRBV19 and TRBJ2-5, is as follows: DGGITQSPKYLFRKEGQNVTLSCEQNLNHDAMYWYRQDPGQGLRLIYYSQIVNDFQKGDIAEGYSVSREKKESFPLTVTSAQKNPTAFYLCASSIVRLSSQYFGPGTRLLVL.

This clonotype was observed a few times. J is TRBJ2-1 and V is TRBV4-1; TRBD2 might be the D (5 bases). Germline-derived CDR1 and CDR2 are MGHRA and YSYEKL. This CDR3 has 12 residues. Trimming took 3 bases from V and 13 from J, leaving 13 bases between them. The CDR3 spells CASSHLGLLQFF. Here the CDR3 DNA reads TGCGCCAGCAGCCACTTAGGACTTTTACAGTTCTTC.

The rearrangement uses TRBV5-4 and TRBJ2-3, with a weak D call TRBD1 (6 bases). The CDR3 totals 14 residues. V lost 4 bases and J 7 bases, leaving 16 bases between the germline ends. Per germline, CDR1 SGHNT and CDR2 YYREEE (reference sequence). The CDR3 region is CASSLMGAGNTQYF. DNA for the CDR3: TGTGCCAGCAGCCTGATGGGGGCTGGAAATACGCAGTATTTT. Filled out from reference TRBV5-4 and TRBJ2-3, the complete variable domain reads ETGVTQSPTHLIKTRGQQVTLRCSSQSGHNTVSWYQQALGQGPQFIFQYYREEENGRGNFPPRFSGLQFPNYSSELNVNALELDDSALYLCASSLMGAGNTQYFGPGTRLTVL.

The genes are TRBV7-3 and TRBJ1-2, with D possibly being TRBD1 (6 bases). This CDR3 has 13 amino acids. V lost 4 bases and J lost 7, with 13 bases in between. Germline CDR1 reads SGHTA; CDR2 reads FQGTGA. The CDR3 protein is CASSYVAGAGYTF. The CDR3 nucleotides are TGTGCCAGCAGCTACGTCGCGGGGGCTGGCTACACCTTC.

The V call is TRBV5-6, the J call TRBJ2-3, with D possibly matching TRBD1 (5 bases). V lost 3 bases and J 3 bases, leaving 17 bases between the germline ends. Germline V gene data show CDR1 as SGHDT and CDR2 as YYEEEE. CDR3 length: 16 amino acids. This CDR3 is CASSSERSRVTDTQYF. CDR3 in DNA: TGTGCCAGCAGCTCGGAAAGGAGCAGGGTGACAGATACGCAGTATTTT.